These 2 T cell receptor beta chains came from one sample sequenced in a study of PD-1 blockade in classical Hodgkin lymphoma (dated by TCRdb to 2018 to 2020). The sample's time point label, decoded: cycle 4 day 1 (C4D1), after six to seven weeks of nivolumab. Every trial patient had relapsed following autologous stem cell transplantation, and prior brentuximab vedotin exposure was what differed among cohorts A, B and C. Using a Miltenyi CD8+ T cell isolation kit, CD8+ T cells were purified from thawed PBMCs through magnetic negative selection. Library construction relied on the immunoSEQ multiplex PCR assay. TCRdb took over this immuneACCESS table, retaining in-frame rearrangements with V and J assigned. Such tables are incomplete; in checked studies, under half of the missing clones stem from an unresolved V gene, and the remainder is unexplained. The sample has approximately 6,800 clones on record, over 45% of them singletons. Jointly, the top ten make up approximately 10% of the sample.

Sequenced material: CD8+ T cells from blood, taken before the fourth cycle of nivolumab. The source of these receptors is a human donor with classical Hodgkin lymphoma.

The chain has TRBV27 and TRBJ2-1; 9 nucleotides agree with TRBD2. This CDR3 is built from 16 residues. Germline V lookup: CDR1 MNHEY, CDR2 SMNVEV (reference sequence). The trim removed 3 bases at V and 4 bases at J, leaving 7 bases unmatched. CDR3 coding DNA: TGTGCCAGCAGTTTCCAAGGACTAGCGAGATACAATGAGCAGTTCTTC. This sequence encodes CASSFQGLARYNEQFF.

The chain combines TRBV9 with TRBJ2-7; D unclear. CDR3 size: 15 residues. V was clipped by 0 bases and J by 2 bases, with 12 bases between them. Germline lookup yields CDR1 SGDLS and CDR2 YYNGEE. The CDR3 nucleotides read TGTGCCAGCAGCGTAGGCCTGGAACAGACCTACGAGCAGTACTTC. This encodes CASSVGLEQTYEQYF.